This is a list of T cell receptor beta chains from one sample in a study of cytomegalovirus exposure and HLA in healthy donors. Sequencing used immunoSEQ multiplex PCR; TCRdb keeps in-frame clones, though not all of them. This repertoire shows 110,000 to 150,000 clones, less than 85% found once; its top ten account for roughly 4%. The specimen sequenced was PBMCs. The source of these receptors is a man aged 18 to 30 in good health and CMV-seropositive. Each CDR3 is given with its conserved first and last residue. Each record gives: CDR3 protein, J gene, V gene.

CDR3aa: CASSSLQGARGGNTIYF
j_gene: TRBJ1-3
v_gene: TRBV28

CDR3aa: CASRSGTGTANQPQHF
j_gene: TRBJ1-5
v_gene: TRBV27

CDR3aa: CASSSRTGKGTQYF
j_gene: TRBJ2-5
v_gene: TRBV5-1

CDR3aa: CASSLGWGGPDTQYF
j_gene: TRBJ2-3
v_gene: TRBV13

CDR3aa: CASSGGTTYEQYF
j_gene: TRBJ2-7
v_gene: TRBV18

CDR3aa: CASSFLFYGNTEAFF
j_gene: TRBJ1-1
v_gene: TRBV7-8

CDR3aa: CASSGDYNTGELFF
j_gene: TRBJ2-2
v_gene: TRBV6-4

CDR3aa: CATRSGQGAIMNTEAFF
j_gene: TRBJ1-1
v_gene: TRBV15

CDR3aa: CASKQGGLKAFF
j_gene: TRBJ1-1
v_gene: TRBV2

CDR3aa: CASSPRQGITEAFF
j_gene: TRBJ1-1
v_gene: TRBV6-6

CDR3aa: CASSEGGPPLHF
j_gene: TRBJ1-6
v_gene: TRBV6-1

CDR3aa: CASSLQGAANTEAFF
j_gene: TRBJ1-1
v_gene: TRBV2

CDR3aa: CASSQGLRATWHNEQFF
j_gene: TRBJ2-1
v_gene: TRBV4-3

CDR3aa: CAINVDRDSLPYEQYF
j_gene: TRBJ2-7
v_gene: TRBV10-3

CDR3aa: CASSLQGRPQYF
j_gene: TRBJ2-5
v_gene: TRBV27

CDR3aa: CAISGDRAGQKLFF
j_gene: TRBJ1-4
v_gene: TRBV10-3

CDR3aa: CASSYAGKSPLHF
j_gene: TRBJ1-6
v_gene: TRBV6-5

CDR3aa: CASSREDTSPLHF
j_gene: TRBJ1-6
v_gene: TRBV6-6

CDR3aa: CASSLGGAEAFF
j_gene: TRBJ1-1
v_gene: TRBV7-6

CDR3aa: CASSYSEGGGQPQHF
j_gene: TRBJ1-5
v_gene: TRBV6-6

CDR3aa: CASDFRQGSNQPQHF
j_gene: TRBJ1-5
v_gene: TRBV2